This T cell receptor beta chain was identified during a study of cytomegalovirus exposure and HLA in healthy donors. This CDR3 comprises 14 residues. Germline V lookup: CDR1 SEHNR, CDR2 FQNEAQ (reference sequence). Trimming removed 1 base at V and 5 bases at J, with 8 bases between. In nominal health when sampled, donors likely had unrecorded immune exposures nonetheless. The primer mix had 60 Vbeta and 13 Jbeta primers. Profiling relied on immunoSEQ multiplex PCR, and the TCRdb table lists in-frame clones only, not all of them. The sample contains roughly 220,000 clones, around four fifths of which appear only once. Study findings and constraints: Reports state that TCR beta sequences accurately predicted most subjects' HLA-A and HLA-B alleles. Highly shared sequence variants in one cluster were likely a sequencing artifact.

Note on this clone: Its antigen is unknown.

Sequences were obtained from PBMCs. The receptor was derived from a woman aged 40 to 49 in good health and CMV-seronegative. This chain joins TRBV7-9 and TRBJ1-4, with a weak D call TRBD1 (5 bases). CDR3 protein: CASSLGQKNEKLFF. The DNA for the CDR3 is TGTGCCAGCAGCTTAGGACAGAAGAATGAAAAACTGTTTTTT.